This TCR beta chain appears in the sequencing data of a study of blood T cell repertoires in COVID-19. The CDR3 runs 13 residues. Trimming left V 3 bases short and J 5 bases short, with 10 bases between. Germline loops: CDR1 KGHSH, CDR2 LQKENI. Sequenced by immunoSEQ multiplex PCR; TCRdb stores in-frame clones only, minus some. The data contain roughly 100,000 clones, roughly 91% of them singletons. V and J are TRBV18 and TRBJ1-1; D unresolved. Sequencing was performed on peripheral blood. The origin of this receptor is a human donor in a cohort sampled during active COVID-19. In DNA, the CDR3 is TGTGCCAGCTCACCCTACGTGGAGACTGAAGCTTTCTTT. This sequence encodes CASSPYVETEAFF.